These 30 T cell receptor beta chains were all obtained from the same sample, sequenced in a study of response to subunit inactivated influenza vaccine. Via MiXCR, TCRdb re-called the RT-PCR reads, giving one row per CDR3 protein. The sample records more than 500,000 distinct CDR3 sequences, about 11% being singletons. These data were also filed under a second study, of T cells expressing NK-cell markers. In that study: TCR beta libraries carry UMIs added by 5'RACE template switching.

The sample here was PBMCs from blood, taken on the day of vaccination. Source of these receptors: a man aged 50 or older who received an inactivated influenza vaccine.

The table lists this clonotype with a few counts. This chain joins TRBV18 and TRBJ2-4, with D uncertain. This CDR3 comprises 16 residues. The V and J ends lost 3 bases and 8 bases respectively, with 20 bases between them. Germline V lookup: CDR1 KGHSH, CDR2 LQKENI. As DNA, the CDR3 is TGTGCCAGCTCACCGATTATTTACGACCCCAGAGACATTCAGTACTTC. Encoded protein: CASSPIIYDPRDIQYF.

The chain carries TRBV12-3 or TRBV12-4 and TRBJ2-1; TRBD1 is a possible D gene (6 bases). Trimming left V 5 bases short and J 0 bases short, with 17 bases between. The CDR3 contains 17 residues. CDR3 nucleotide sequence: TGTGCCAGCAGTAGTCAGGGGTTTCCCAGCTCCTACAATGAGCAGTTCTTC. Protein sequence: CASSSQGFPSSYNEQFF.

This clonotype was seen more than once but under ten times. The chain carries TRBV7-3 and TRBJ2-1; 8 bases agree with TRBD2. Per the germline V gene, CDR1 is SGHTA and CDR2 is FQGTGA. The V and J ends lost 2 bases and 5 bases, in that order; junction bases with no gene match: 2. This CDR3 is 14 amino acids long. In DNA form, the CDR3 reads TGTGCCAGCAGCTTAGGACTAGCCCACAATGAGCAGTTCTTC. Translating it yields CASSLGLAHNEQFF.

This clonotype was recorded a few times. This chain uses TRBV7-2 with TRBJ2-2; the D is unclear. Germline V gives CDR1 SGHTA, CDR2 FQGNSA. The CDR3 length is 16 residues. V gave up 5 bases and J gave up 2 bases, with 15 bases separating them. CDR3 DNA: TGTGCCAGCAGCGTTACCTGGATGTCCAACACCGGGGAGCTGTTTTTT. Protein: CASSVTWMSNTGELFF.

A few counts support this clonotype. The rearrangement links TRBV3-1 to TRBJ2-3, with D uncertain. The CDR3 length is 16 residues. V lost 3 bases, J lost 4 bases, and 17 bases lay in between. Germline-derived CDR1 and CDR2 are LGHDT and YNNKEL (reference sequence). CDR3: CASSHGPEDRADTQYF. CDR3 sequence (DNA): TGTGCCAGCAGCCACGGTCCAGAGGATCGGGCAGATACGCAGTATTTT.

This clonotype was counted at least ten times. The CDR3 DNA is TGTGCCAGCAGCCAAGGAATAGGCTACGAGCAGTACTTC. Amino acid sequence: CASSQGIGYEQYF. The rearrangement links TRBV9 to TRBJ2-7; D gene unclear. Germline CDR1 SGDLS, CDR2 YYNGEE. The CDR3 has 13 residues. Trimming left V 4 bases short and J 3 bases short, with 11 bases between.

A few counts support this clonotype. This rearrangement joins TRBV29-1 to TRBJ2-3; TRBD2 might be the D (5 bases). Germline values: CDR1 SQVTM, CDR2 ANQGSEA. V lost 4 bases and J lost 2, with 16 bases in between. The CDR3 sequence is 15 residues long. The CDR3 is CSVGVARSHTDTQYF. The CDR3 nucleotides read TGCAGCGTTGGTGTAGCGAGAAGCCACACAGATACGCAGTATTTT.

This clonotype was recorded at least ten times. The V gene is TRBV7-9, the J gene TRBJ1-1; maybe TRBD1 (6 bases). The germline gives CDR1 SEHNR, CDR2 FQNEAQ (reference sequence). The CDR3 sequence is 13 residues long. Trimming took 2 bases from V and 5 from J, leaving 9 bases between them. The chain's CDR3 is CASSLQTGTEAFF. CDR3 coding DNA: TGTGCCAGCAGCTTACAAACAGGGACTGAAGCTTTCTTT.

This clonotype showed up many times. The J gene is TRBJ1-2, the V gene TRBV12-3 or TRBV12-4; no clear D. V was clipped by 3 bases and J by 6 bases, with 8 bases between them. CDR3 length: 12 amino acids. The CDR3 sequence is CASSLKGHGYTF. CDR3 bases: TGTGCCAGCAGTTTGAAGGGCCATGGCTACACCTTC.

This clonotype was observed a few times. The V call is TRBV29-1, the J call TRBJ2-5; D is perhaps TRBD1 or TRBD2 (5 bases each). V was trimmed by 1 base and J by 3 bases, leaving 15 bases between them. Germline CDR1 reads SQVTM; CDR2 reads ANQGSEA. There are 15 residues in the CDR3. Here the CDR3 DNA reads TGCAGCGTTGAAGGAGGGGTCCAAACCAAAGAGACCCAGTACTTC. Amino acid sequence: CSVEGGVQTKETQYF. The complete variable domain, with remaining parts taken from reference TRBV29-1 and TRBJ2-5, reads SAVISQKPSRDICQRGTSLTIQCQVDSQVTMMFWYRQQPGQSLTLIATANQGSEATYESGFVIDKFPISRPNLTFSTLTVSNMSPEDSSIYLCSVEGGVQTKETQYFGPGTRLLVL.

The chain recombines TRBV12-3 or TRBV12-4 with TRBJ2-1, with TRBD1 as a possible D gene (8 bases). The CDR3 has 13 residues. The V end was cut by 6 bases, the J end by 7 bases, with 13 bases between. The CDR3 region has the DNA TGTGCCAGCAGACCACAGGGGGGGAATGAGCAGTTCTTC. It specifies CASRPQGGNEQFF.

V usage is TRBV12-3 or TRBV12-4 and J usage is TRBJ1-5; no clear D. Trimming shortened V by 6 bases and J by 5 bases, and 11 bases separated the two germline ends. The CDR3 consists of 13 residues. The CDR3 DNA reads TGTGCCAGCAGCTCCTCGTTTGATCAGCCCCAGCATTTT. Encoded protein: CASSSSFDQPQHF.

This sequence joins TRBV9 and TRBJ2-2, with 7 nucleotides matching TRBD1. The CDR3 is made up of 14 amino acids. The ends lost 2 bases at V and 7 bases at J; junction bases unmatched: 5. Germline assignment: CDR1 SGDLS and CDR2 YYNGEE. The CDR3 loop reads CASSVGTVGGELFF. The CDR3 region has the DNA TGTGCCAGCAGCGTCGGGACAGTGGGCGGGGAGCTGTTTTTT.

The table lists this clonotype with a few counts. The chain carries TRBV6-6 and TRBJ1-1; D not resolved. With 6 bases removed from V and 4 bases from J, the gap between germline ends came to 12 bases. Germline V gene sequence: CDR1 MNHNY, CDR2 SVGAGI (reference sequence). The CDR3 length is 13 residues. The CDR3 DNA follows: TGTGCCAGCAGAACCGACATTCTCACTGAAGCTTTCTTT. Its translation is CASRTDILTEAFF.

V and J are TRBV4-1 and TRBJ2-5; 8 bases map to TRBD1. This CDR3 comprises 16 residues. Germline V gene data show CDR1 as MGHRA and CDR2 as YSYEKL. The trim removed 2 bases at V and 1 base at J, leaving 6 bases unmatched. DNA of the CDR3: TGCGCCAGCAGCCAAATTTCGGACAGGGCCCAAGAGACCCAGTACTTC. Translated, it gives CASSQISDRAQETQYF.

In its sample, this clonotype was seen once. The chain carries TRBV7-3 and TRBJ2-1; 9 bases map to TRBD2. Trimming at V came to 0 bases and at J to 4 bases, leaving 10 bases not matched to a gene. The CDR3 has 18 amino acids. The germline V gene has CDR1 SGHTA and CDR2 FQGTGA. CDR3 DNA: TGTGCCAGCAGCTTAACTCGGGGTGGCGGGAGGGTGTACAATGAGCAGTTCTTC. This encodes CASSLTRGGGRVYNEQFF.

This chain joins TRBV4-3 and TRBJ2-4; TRBD1 might be the D (5 bases). The CDR3 is 15 amino acids. CDR1 and CDR2 from the germline V gene are LGHNA and YSLEER. Trimming took 0 bases from V and 6 from J, leaving 12 bases between them. The DNA for the CDR3 is TGCGCCAGCAGCCAAGATTTGGCAGGGATAAACATTCAGTACTTC. It yields the protein CASSQDLAGINIQYF.

With regard to this clonotype: Lacking the conserved final phenylalanine or tryptophan, this CDR3 likely reflects a read error. This chain joins TRBV3-1 and TRBJ1-1; D unclear. Germline lookup yields CDR1 LGHDT and CDR2 YNNKEL (reference sequence). This CDR3 comprises 12 residues. V was clipped by 3 bases and J by 6 bases, with 8 bases between them. As DNA, the CDR3 is TGTGCCAGCAGCCACGGTGGGCCTGAAGCTTTCCTT. It yields the protein CASSHGGPEAFL.

The chain links TRBV2 to TRBJ1-1, with D unclear. The CDR3 consists of 13 residues. V lost 5 bases and J 3 bases, leaving 10 bases between the germline ends. CDR1 is SNHLY, CDR2 FYNNEI, per germline. CDR3 nucleotides: TGTGCCAGCAGTCAAACCCGGGACACTGAAGCTTTCTTT. Translated, it gives CASSQTRDTEAFF. The full variable domain, completed using reference TRBV2 and TRBJ1-1, is EPEVTQTPSHQVTQMGQEVILRCVPISNHLYFYWYRQILGQKVEFLVSFYNNEISEKSEIFDDQFSVERPDGSNFTLKIRSTKLEDSAMYFCASSQTRDTEAFFGQGTRLTVV.

The gene calls are TRBV5-1 and TRBJ2-3; 9 bases are a match to TRBD2. The CDR3 spans 16 residues. Germline V gives CDR1 SGHRS, CDR2 YFSETQ. V lost 4 bases to trimming and J lost 1 base; unmatched junction nucleotides: 7. The CDR3 DNA sequence: TGCGCCAGCAGCGATGGGACTAGCAGTCGCACAGATACGCAGTATTTT. Amino acid sequence: CASSDGTSSRTDTQYF.

This chain connects TRBV6-2 or TRBV6-3 to TRBJ2-1, with D uncertain. Deletions cut 1 base from V and 5 bases from J, with 6 bases between. Germline loops: CDR1 MNHEY, CDR2 SVGEGT. The CDR3 is 13 residues long. DNA for the CDR3: TGTGCCAGCAGTTACTATATTGACAATGAGCAGTTCTTC. Translated: CASSYYIDNEQFF.

The V and J genes are TRBV4-2 and TRBJ2-5; no firm D call. This CDR3 comprises 14 residues. V lost 0 bases and J lost 4, with 9 bases in between. Germline V gene lookup returns CDR1 LGHNA and CDR2 YNFKEQ. The CDR3 reads CASSQEAVRETQYF. In DNA, the CDR3 is TGTGCCAGCAGCCAAGAGGCGGTCCGAGAGACCCAGTACTTC.

This clonotype was picked up a small number of times. The rearrangement links TRBV6-2 or TRBV6-3 to TRBJ2-7, with TRBD1 matching over 7 bases. Germline V gene sequence: CDR1 MNHEY, CDR2 SVGEGT. The CDR3 extends over 11 amino acids. V shed 3 bases, J shed 12 bases, and the junction held 5 bases outside the gene matches. The CDR3 is CASSYPEGAYF. CDR3 nucleotides: TGTGCCAGCAGTTATCCCGAGGGGGCGTACTTC.

This clonotype turned up a few times. V usage is TRBV6-2 or TRBV6-3 and J usage is TRBJ2-1; no clear D gene. Germline CDR1 MNHEY, CDR2 SVGEGT. The CDR3 consists of 13 residues. V lost 1 base and J lost 8, with 9 bases in between. CDR3 loop: CASSYWSRDEQFF. In nucleotides, the CDR3 is TGTGCCAGCAGTTACTGGTCTCGAGATGAGCAGTTCTTC.

The chain is built from TRBV5-1 and TRBJ2-5; D might be TRBD2 (6 bases). CDR1 and CDR2 (germline): SGHRS, YFSETQ. The ends were cut back, 3 bases at V and 5 bases at J, with 14 bases in the middle. The CDR3 sequence is 14 residues long. The CDR3 DNA follows: TGCGCCAGCAGCTGGATCCTCGGGGGTGAGACCCAGTACTTC. Its translation is CASSWILGGETQYF.

The sample holds a few counts of this clonotype. V gene TRBV7-9 combines with J gene TRBJ2-6; either TRBD1 or TRBD2 may supply D (5 bases each). V was shortened by 8 bases and J by 4 bases, with 18 bases between the two germline ends. Germline assignment: CDR1 SEHNR and CDR2 FQNEAQ (reference sequence). There are 16 residues in the CDR3. The CDR3 DNA reads as TGTGCCAGCTCTCCAGGCTGGGGGACCGGGGCCAACGTCCTGACTTTC. Translation: CASSPGWGTGANVLTF.

The chain carries TRBV28 and TRBJ1-4; a possible D gene is TRBD1 (6 bases). The V gene's germline CDR1 is MDHEN and CDR2 SYDVKM. Trimming removed 8 bases from V and 0 bases from J, with 16 bases in between. The CDR3 sequence is 16 residues long. The CDR3: CASRGGRRPTNEKLFF. The CDR3 DNA follows: TGTGCCAGCCGGGGGGGGCGGAGGCCAACTAATGAAAAACTGTTTTTT.

The table lists this clonotype with many counts. V usage is TRBV4-2 and J usage is TRBJ1-6; a weak D match, TRBD1 (6 bases). Trimming pared 6 bases from V and 2 bases from J, leaving 14 bases between. The CDR3 is 16 amino acids. Per the germline V gene, CDR1 is LGHNA and CDR2 is YNFKEQ. The CDR3 nucleotides read TGTGCCAGCAGGCGAAGAGGGGGACCCTATAATTCACCCCTCCACTTT. Amino acid sequence: CASRRRGGPYNSPLHF.

In the case of this clonotype: A read error may produce the germline difference seen at one junction end. V gene TRBV7-9 combines with J gene TRBJ2-1; 11 nucleotides match TRBD2. CDR3 length equals 15 residues. The germline V gene encodes CDR1 SEHNR and CDR2 FQNEAQ (reference sequence). In DNA, the CDR3 is TGTGCCAGCAGCTTGACTAGCGGGGCCTACAATGAGCAGTTATTC. Protein sequence: CASSLTSGAYNEQLF. Supplemented by reference TRBV7-9 and TRBJ2-1, the full variable domain reads DTGVSQNPRHKITKRGQNVTFRCDPISEHNRLYWYRQTLGQGPEFLTYFQNEAQLEKSRLLSDRFSAERPKGSFSTLEIQRTEQGDSAMYLCASSLTSGAYNEQLFGPGTRLTVL.

In this sample, this clonotype turned up a few times. The V and J genes are TRBV7-2 and TRBJ2-7; weak D call: TRBD2 (6 bases). This CDR3 has 15 amino acids. Between the trimmed V and J ends, which lost 5 bases and 9 bases, there was a span of 23 bases. CDR1 is SGHTA, CDR2 FQGNSA, per germline. The chain's CDR3 is CASSRGTREAKGQYF. DNA for the CDR3: TGTGCCAGCAGCCGTGGGACTCGCGAGGCCAAAGGGCAGTACTTC.